This T cell receptor beta chain is drawn from a study of blood T cell repertoires in COVID-19. Overall study context: Whether acute or convalescent, the COVID-19 samples came from the United States, Italy and Spain.

Per the original methods: Reference gene primer amplification gave nucleated cell count estimates. Assay: immunoSEQ multiplex PCR; the TCRdb copy retains only in-frame clones and omits some. V and J calls and clone size are as listed in that table; D and trimming were resolved from the DNA. The top ten hold 1.5% to 2% of the sample, which has 250,000 to 400,000 clones, around 88% seen once. About this clone itself: Other DNA sequences in this specimen translate into the identical CDR3.

The CDR3 contains 13 residues. Germline CDR1 and CDR2: SGHRS and YFSETQ. After removal of 1 base from V and 5 bases from J, the junction contained 2 bases not matched to a gene. Sequenced sample: peripheral blood. The TCR comes from a woman in her 30s with COVID-19, enrolled during active disease. This chain uses TRBV5-1 with TRBJ1-2, with 7 nucleotides matching TRBD1. The CDR3 DNA follows: TGCGCCAGCAGCTTGAGGACAGGTTATGGCTACACCTTC. This gives the protein CASSLRTGYGYTF.